The next 29 T cell receptor beta chains were all read from a single sample in a study of metastatic and nonmetastatic thyroid tumors. TCRdb reprocessed the PCR reads via MiXCR. The repertoire includes around 70,000 clones, around 19% of them detected once, and 10% to 15% sits in the top ten. Thyroid surgery took place with no prior treatment in any patient. Input material: blood. All receptors come from a female donor with papillary thyroid cancer or a benign thyroid nodule (not recorded which). Some clones in this sample may be carry-over from other donors' samples.

This clone was detected many times. This sequence joins TRBV7-9 and TRBJ2-1; D gene unclear. Germline V CDR1 and CDR2: SEHNR, FQNEAQ (reference sequence). The CDR3 totals 12 residues. V was trimmed by 5 bases and J by 8 bases, leaving 10 bases between them. The DNA of the CDR3 is TGTGCCAGCAGCCTCAAAGTCGATGAGCAGTTCTTC. Translation: CASSLKVDEQFF.

This clone has ten or more counts. The V gene is TRBV3-1, the J gene TRBJ2-7; D is perhaps TRBD1 (5 bases). V was cut by 5 bases and J by 6 bases, with 11 bases left in between. This CDR3 is 12 amino acids long. From germline, CDR1 is LGHDT and CDR2 YNNKEL (reference sequence). The CDR3 is CASSARAGEQYF. The CDR3, as DNA: TGTGCCAGCAGCGCCAGGGCTGGCGAGCAGTACTTC.

The CDR3 protein is CASSQGVGEVRLWATNEKLFF. The CDR3 DNA is TGTGCCAGCAGCCAAGGCGTGGGGGAAGTTAGACTTTGGGCAACTAATGAAAAACTGTTTTTT. The chain employs TRBV14 and TRBJ1-4, with D possibly matching TRBD1 (5 bases). The germline V and J ends were trimmed by 1 base and 0 bases, with 24 bases remaining between them. The germline gives CDR1 SGHDN, CDR2 FVKESK. The CDR3 has 21 amino acids. The variable domain in full, with the rest retrieved from reference TRBV14 and TRBJ1-4, is EAGVTQFPSHSVIEKGQTVTLRCDPISGHDNLYWYRRVMGKEIKFLLHFVKESKQDESGMPNNRFLAERTGGTYSTLKVQPAELEDSGVYFCASSQGVGEVRLWATNEKLFFGSGTQLSVL.

This clone was recorded a few times. The chain employs TRBV7-2 and TRBJ2-7, with a weak D call TRBD2 (6 bases). Germline V gene sequence: CDR1 SGHTA, CDR2 FQGNSA. Between the trimmed V and J ends, which lost 5 bases and 4 bases, there was a span of 9 bases. The CDR3 consists of 12 residues. The CDR3 sequence: CASSQTSYEQYF. CDR3 nucleotide sequence: TGTGCCAGCAGCCAGACTAGTTACGAGCAGTACTTC.

This clone was recorded many times. The chain combines TRBV6-5 with TRBJ2-7; D gene unclear. The CDR3 contains 13 residues. CDR1 MNHEY and CDR2 SVGAGI come from the germline V gene. The V gene lost 2 bases and the J gene lost 3 bases, with 8 bases spanning the gap. CDR3 DNA sequence: TGTGCCAGCAGTTACAGCACAGTCTACGAGCAGTACTTC. Amino acid sequence: CASSYSTVYEQYF.

The CDR3 loop reads CSARDQQGYEQYF. The CDR3 nucleotides read TGCAGTGCTAGAGATCAACAGGGCTACGAGCAGTACTTC. V and J are TRBV20-1 and TRBJ2-7; D is perhaps TRBD1 (6 bases). The germline V gene has CDR1 DFQATT and CDR2 SNEGSKA (reference sequence). The CDR3 sequence is 13 residues long. V was trimmed by 0 bases and J by 3 bases, leaving 9 bases between them.

The rearrangement joins TRBV28 to TRBJ1-1; possibly TRBD1 for D (6 bases). The CDR3 consists of 15 residues. Trimming shortened V by 5 bases and J by 0 bases, and 13 bases separated the two germline ends. CDR1 and CDR2 (germline): MDHEN, SYDVKM. CDR3 region: CASSLLGAMNTEAFF. CDR3 bases: TGTGCCAGCAGTCTCTTGGGGGCGATGAACACTGAAGCTTTCTTT.

The chain links TRBV6-1 to TRBJ2-7; possible D gene TRBD1, 5 bases. Looked up from germline, CDR1 is MNHNS and CDR2 is SASEGT. The CDR3 is 13 amino acids. V was clipped by 3 bases and J by 4 bases, with 10 bases between them. In DNA, the CDR3 is TGTGCCAGCAGTGAGAGCAGGGAATACGAGCAGTACTTC. Its protein product is CASSESREYEQYF.

The chain couples TRBV6-1 to TRBJ2-3; 9 bases are shared with TRBD2. The J segment lost 5 bases and the V segment lost 5 bases, leaving 11 bases of the junction unmatched. Germline V gene data show CDR1 as MNHNS and CDR2 as SASEGT. CDR3 length: 16 amino acids. CDR3 DNA: TGTGCCAGCAGTACACCTAGCGGGAAAGGAGGAGATACGCAGTATTTT. Translated, it gives CASSTPSGKGGDTQYF.

Many counts were recorded for this clone. The rearrangement links TRBV30 to TRBJ1-3; D gene ambiguous. Germline V gene sequence: CDR1 GTSNPN, CDR2 SVGIG (reference sequence). The CDR3 contains 14 residues. The V gene lost 2 bases and the J gene lost 2 bases, with 10 bases spanning the gap. The DNA for the CDR3 is TGTGCCTGGAGTTCCGGCCCTCCTGGAAACACCATATATTTT. This encodes CAWSSGPPGNTIYF.

This chain's CDR3 is CASRAGALTGNTIYF. Here the CDR3 DNA reads TGTGCCAGCAGAGCAGGGGCGCTAACTGGAAACACCATATATTTT. V usage is TRBV6-1 and J usage is TRBJ1-3; possibly TRBD1 for D (6 bases). CDR3 length: 15 amino acids. The germline V gene has CDR1 MNHNS and CDR2 SASEGT. Between the trimmed V and J ends, which lost 6 bases and 2 bases, there was a span of 14 bases.

This clone was recorded at least ten times. This chain links TRBV5-1 with TRBJ1-1; weak D call: TRBD1 (5 bases). This CDR3 comprises 15 residues. Looked up from germline, CDR1 is SGHRS and CDR2 is YFSETQ. V dropped 4 bases and J dropped 3 bases, with 16 bases sitting between them. In DNA form, the CDR3 reads TGCGCCAGCAGCGGGGCGGATCCGGGGGACACTGAAGCTTTCTTT. Translated: CASSGADPGDTEAFF.

The table lists this clone with many counts. The chain joins TRBV20-1 to TRBJ2-7; 11 positions agree with TRBD1. The CDR3 is 12 amino acids. Losses at the gene ends were 3 bases for V and 5 bases for J; bases not matched to a gene: 0. Germline CDR1 and CDR2: DFQATT and SNEGSKA (reference sequence). Here the CDR3 DNA reads TGCAGTGCTAGGGACAGGGGGCACGAGCAGTACTTC. Its translation is CSARDRGHEQYF.

This clone has just a few counts. The rearrangement uses TRBV27 and TRBJ2-7, with D possibly matching TRBD2 (5 bases). The CDR3 is 15 residues long. V dropped 6 bases and J dropped 9 bases, with 24 bases sitting between them. In germline, CDR1 is MNHEY, CDR2 SMNVEV (reference sequence). This chain's CDR3 is CASRPLGIGSGGQYF. The CDR3 DNA reads TGTGCCAGCAGACCACTCGGGATAGGGTCGGGCGGGCAGTACTTC.

This clone appeared many times. The chain couples TRBV27 to TRBJ2-1, with D possibly called TRBD1 or TRBD2 (5 bases each). V shed 4 bases and J shed 6 bases, with 19 bases lying between them. The CDR3 runs to 16 residues. Looked up from germline, CDR1 is MNHEY and CDR2 is SMNVEV (reference sequence). CDR3 sequence (DNA): TGTGCCAGCAGTTCCAAACCGACGGACGGGACCAATGAGCAGTTCTTC. Translated, it gives CASSSKPTDGTNEQFF.

For this clone: A much larger clone lies one base from this, so it may be a read error. The J gene is TRBJ2-1, the V gene TRBV24-1; the match to TRBD2 covers 7 bases. Per germline, CDR1 KGHDR and CDR2 SFDVKD. The CDR3 loop spans 16 amino acids. The chain's CDR3 is CATGEGWLYSYNEQLF. CDR3 nucleotides: TGTGCCACCGGGGAGGGATGGCTCTACTCCTACAATGAGCAGCTCTTC.

For this clone: Just one base apart from a much larger clone, this may be a read error. The rearrangement joins TRBV20-1 to TRBJ1-5; no clear D gene. The V gene's germline CDR1 is DFQATT and CDR2 SNEGSKA (reference sequence). Trimming removed 3 bases at V and 12 bases at J, with 15 bases between. This CDR3 has 12 residues. CDR3 DNA sequence: TGCAGTGCTAGCGTCAGAACTTTGTTCCAGCATTTT. Its protein product is CSASVRTLFQHF.

This clone was picked up many times. The rearrangement joins TRBV2 to TRBJ2-1; 9 bases line up with TRBD2. There are 17 residues in the CDR3. The germline CDR1 and CDR2 sequences are SNHLY and FYNNEI. The V gene end was trimmed by 4 bases and the J gene end by 0 bases; junction bases not matched to a gene: 7. The CDR3 spells CASSGRQAGGSYNEQFF. CDR3 bases: TGTGCCAGCAGTGGGAGGCAAGCGGGAGGCTCCTACAATGAGCAGTTCTTC.

CDR3 region: CSARSGGSSYEQYF. The DNA of the CDR3 is TGCAGTGCGCGGAGCGGGGGGAGCTCCTACGAGCAGTACTTC. This sequence joins TRBV20-1 and TRBJ2-7; 9 bases fit TRBD2. V was clipped by 6 bases and J by 0 bases; unmatched bases: 6. The CDR3 runs 14 residues. The V gene's germline CDR1 is DFQATT and CDR2 SNEGSKA (reference sequence).

This clone was detected only a few times. The gene calls are TRBV3-1 and TRBJ2-6, with D perhaps TRBD1 (5 bases). Germline lookup yields CDR1 LGHDT and CDR2 YNNKEL (reference sequence). CDR3 size: 17 residues. The V and J ends lost 0 bases and 4 bases respectively, with 13 bases between them. CDR3 nucleotide sequence: TGTGCCAGCAGCCAAGATCGCGGCAGGGCCGGGGCCAACGTCCTGACTTTC. This sequence encodes CASSQDRGRAGANVLTF.

The rearrangement links TRBV6-1 to TRBJ2-7, with 7 bases aligning to TRBD1. Germline loops: CDR1 MNHNS, CDR2 SASEGT. After removal of 10 bases from V and 3 bases from J, the junction contained 9 bases not matched to a gene. CDR3 length: 13 residues. This CDR3 is CAIRETGYYEQYF. The CDR3 DNA reads TGTGCCATCCGCGAGACAGGGTACTACGAGCAGTACTTC.

This clone has ten or more counts. The chain combines TRBV6-1 with TRBJ1-5; 9 bases map to TRBD1. The CDR3 has 15 amino acids. Trimming cost V 0 bases and J 5 bases; bases outside gene matches: 2. Looked up from germline, CDR1 is MNHNS and CDR2 is SASEGT. The CDR3 loop reads CASSEAGQGYQPQHF. Here the CDR3 DNA reads TGTGCCAGCAGTGAAGCGGGACAGGGCTATCAGCCCCAGCATTTT.

A remark on this clone: Being one base from a much bigger clone, this may be a read error. This chain joins TRBV5-6 and TRBJ2-5, with TRBD1 as a possible D gene (5 bases). Germline CDR1 SGHDT, CDR2 YYEEEE. This CDR3 spans 13 amino acids. The CDR3 DNA follows: TGTGCCAGCATCTTGGGGCCTCAAGAGACCCAGTACTTC. It translates to CASILGPQETQYF.

This clone occurred many times. This chain joins TRBV3-1 and TRBJ2-1; 8 bases fit TRBD2. Germline CDR1 LGHDT, CDR2 YNNKEL (reference sequence). The CDR3 runs to 15 residues. The V and J ends lost 5 bases and 1 base, in that order; junction bases with no gene match: 4. This CDR3 reads CASSSTSVSYNEQFF. The CDR3 DNA sequence: TGTGCCAGCAGCTCGACTAGCGTATCCTACAATGAGCAGTTCTTC.

This clone was counted at least ten times. CDR3 sequence (DNA): TGCAGTGCTCGGGACTCCAGAAGGGCCGGGGAGCTGTTTTTT. This translates into CSARDSRRAGELFF. The chain is built from TRBV20-1 and TRBJ2-2; D is perhaps TRBD2 (6 bases). Looked up from germline, CDR1 is DFQATT and CDR2 is SNEGSKA (reference sequence). Trimming left V 5 bases short and J 6 bases short, with 16 bases between. The length of the CDR3 is 14 residues.

The sample holds one count of this clone. The rearrangement uses TRBV12-3 or TRBV12-4 and TRBJ2-5; D gene ambiguous. The CDR3 runs to 12 residues. V was shortened by 8 bases and J by 3 bases, with 10 bases between the two germline ends. CDR3 sequence (DNA): TGTGCCAGCCGAAGTGGCGAAGAGACCCAGTACTTC. As protein: CASRSGEETQYF.

This clone turned up a few times. The chain couples TRBV12-3 or TRBV12-4 to TRBJ1-4, with TRBD1 identical over 8 bases. The CDR3 loop spans 12 amino acids. The J segment lost 8 bases and the V segment lost 6 bases, leaving 2 bases of the junction unmatched. CDR3: CASRTGDEKLFF. The CDR3 region has the DNA TGTGCCAGCAGGACAGGGGACGAAAAACTGTTTTTT.

This clone was seen more than once but under ten times. The chain recombines TRBV6-5 with TRBJ2-1; no firm D call. This CDR3 is built from 13 residues. Germline V gene lookup returns CDR1 MNHEY and CDR2 SVGAGI. Trimming shortened V by 2 bases and J by 9 bases, and 11 bases separated the two germline ends. The CDR3 nucleotides are TGTGCCAGCAGTTACCGAGGAATTGGTGAGCAGTTCTTC. This encodes CASSYRGIGEQFF.

This clone was recorded at least ten times. The chain joins TRBV7-2 to TRBJ2-7; D is undetermined. Trimming removed 2 bases from V and 2 bases from J, with 7 bases in between. Germline-derived CDR1 and CDR2 are SGHTA and FQGNSA. The length of the CDR3 is 13 residues. The CDR3 bases are TGTGCCAGCAGCTTACACGGTACCTACGAGCAGTACTTC. Residues: CASSLHGTYEQYF.